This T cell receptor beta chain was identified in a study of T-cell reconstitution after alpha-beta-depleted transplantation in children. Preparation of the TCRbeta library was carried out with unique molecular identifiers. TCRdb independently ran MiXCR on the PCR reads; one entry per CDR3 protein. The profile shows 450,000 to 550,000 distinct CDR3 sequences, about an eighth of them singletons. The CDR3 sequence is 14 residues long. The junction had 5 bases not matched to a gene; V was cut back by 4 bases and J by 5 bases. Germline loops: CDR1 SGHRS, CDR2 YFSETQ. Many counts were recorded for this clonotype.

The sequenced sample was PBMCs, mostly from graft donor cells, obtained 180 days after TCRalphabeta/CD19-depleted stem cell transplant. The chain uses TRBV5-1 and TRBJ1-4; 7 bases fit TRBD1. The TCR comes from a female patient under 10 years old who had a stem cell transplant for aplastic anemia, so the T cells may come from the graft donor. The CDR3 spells CASSLDRTNEKLFF. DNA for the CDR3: TGCGCCAGCAGCCTGGACAGGACGAATGAAAAACTGTTTTTT.